This T cell receptor beta chain was recorded in a study of blood T cells in healthy people across ages. Study findings and constraints: With donor CMV status unknown, expanded clonotype changes were possibly confounded.

This clonotype occurred a few times. Its antigen is undetermined. Primed by a sample-barcoded 5' primer and a J-beta primer mix, a second PCR proceeded for roughly 7 to 12 cycles. TCRdb re-called the 5' RACE reads through MiXCR, storing one row per CDR3 protein. This sample carries roughly 1,000,000 distinct CDR3 sequences, almost 25% of them seen once, and the ten largest clones take less than 0.75%. The V and J ends lost 6 bases and 1 base respectively, with 16 bases between them. The CDR3 runs to 16 residues. Germline V lookup: CDR1 KGHSH, CDR2 LQKENI. These data were also reused for a study on T cells of mothers and their children.

This clonotype was sampled from a girl aged 2 to 9 in good health. V usage is TRBV18 and J usage is TRBJ1-5; D is unclear. The sequenced sample consisted of blood. As DNA, the CDR3 is TGTGCCAGCTCCTCCTCTTTCGGGATAAGCAATCAGCCCCAGCATTTT. It is translated as CASSSSFGISNQPQHF. The full variable domain, rest sourced from reference TRBV18 and TRBJ1-5, is NAGVMQNPRHLVRRRGQEARLRCSPMKGHSHVYWYRQLPEEGLKFMVYLQKENIIDESGMPKERFSAEFPKEGPSILRIQQVVRGDSAAYFCASSSSFGISNQPQHFGDGTRLSIL.